This T cell receptor (beta chain) was documented in a study of blood T cell repertoires in COVID-19. Data came from immunoSEQ multiplex PCR; TCRdb stores just in-frame clones and leaves some out. The sample includes 85,000 to 100,000 clones, less than 85% of them seen just once. This TCR derives from a man aged 50 to 60 who had recovered from COVID-19. Sequenced input: peripheral blood.

The CDR3 protein is CVNEGRDQETKSGNTIYF. The CDR3 DNA reads as TGTGTCAATGAGGGGAGGGACCAGGAAACGAAATCTGGAAACACCATATATTTT. The J gene is TRBJ1-3, the V gene TRBV7-7; possibly TRBD1 for D (5 bases). Germline V gene lookup returns CDR1 SSHAT and CDR2 FNYEAQ (reference sequence). This CDR3 contains 18 residues.